The rows below give T cell receptor beta chains drawn from one sample of a study of blood T cells in healthy people across ages. TCRdb passed the 5' RACE reads through MiXCR, listing each CDR3 protein once. The sample includes about 1.5 million distinct CDR3 sequences, around 40% of them seen just once. The material sequenced was blood. These receptors all stem from a woman under 30 in good health. Both conserved end residues are part of each CDR3. The D gene is left open where the match is weak. Size is omitted from some rows. Given values are once, few, many or a class for expanded clones.

TRBV20-1,.,14,TRBD2,TRBJ2-7,CSASGTSGVDEQYF,TGCAGTGCTAGTGGGACTAGCGGGGTGGATGAGCAGTACTTC
TRBV20-1,.,15,TRBD1,TRBJ1-1,CSAREAGTGNTEAFF,TGCAGTGCTAGAGAGGCCGGGACAGGGAACACTGAAGCTTTCTTT
TRBV12-3/TRBV12-4,few,17,.,TRBJ2-7,CASSRTHRDHLWDEQYF,TGTGCCAGCAGTAGGACTCACCGGGACCATCTATGGGACGAGCAGTACTTC
TRBV7-2,.,15,.,TRBJ2-5,CASSRGLGGSETQYF,TGTGCCAGCAGCCGGGGACTGGGAGGATCGGAGACCCAGTACTTC
TRBV9,.,13,.,TRBJ2-2,CASSVAVVGELFF,TGTGCCAGCAGCGTAGCAGTCGTTGGGGAGCTGTTTTTT
TRBV15,.,15,TRBD1,TRBJ1-2,CATSPRGQENYGYTF,TGTGCCACCAGCCCTCGAGGACAGGAAAACTATGGCTACACCTTC
TRBV12-5,few,15,.,TRBJ1-1,CASGPERGLSTEAFF,TGTGCTAGTGGTCCGGAAAGGGGGTTGTCCACTGAAGCTTTCTTT
TRBV6-5,many,14,.,TRBJ2-3,CASSYSEGTDTQYF,TGTGCCAGCAGTTACTCTGAGGGGACAGATACGCAGTATTTT
TRBV10-3,.,15,TRBD1,TRBJ1-2,CATLPDRAEDYGYTF,TGTGCCACCCTTCCAGACAGGGCCGAGGACTATGGCTACACCTTC
TRBV11-2,.,17,TRBD2,TRBJ2-3,CASSDPSGGAVLDTQYF,TGTGCCAGCAGCGACCCTAGCGGGGGGGCCGTGTTAGATACGCAGTATTTT
TRBV20-1,.,18,TRBD2,TRBJ2-2,CSARDPTSGNTNTGELFF,TGCAGTGCTAGAGATCCGACTAGCGGGAATACGAACACCGGGGAGCTGTTTTTT
TRBV2,.,13,.,TRBJ2-1,CASMAGYRLEQFF,TGTGCCAGCATGGCAGGGTATCGGCTTGAGCAGTTCTTC
TRBV7-3,.,16,.,TRBJ1-4,CASSGWGTRDNEKLFF,TGTGCCAGCAGCGGATGGGGGACTCGGGATAATGAAAAACTGTTTTTT
TRBV19,.,15,.,TRBJ2-1,CASSIGRSTYNEQFF,TGTGCCAGTAGTATTGGTAGGAGTACCTACAATGAGCAGTTCTTC